What follows are 27 T cell receptor beta chains derived from one specimen sequenced in a study of T cell responses to AZD1222 COVID-19 vaccine. The assay was immunoSEQ multiplex PCR, and TCRdb's table has in-frame clones only and misses some. The top ten clones hold about 3% of a sample with 90,000 to 100,000 clones, around 90% of them seen once. Sequencing used peripheral blood, obtained on day 0 of AZD1222 vaccination. The receptors shown here come from an adult in good health.

The V and J genes are TRBV6-5 and TRBJ2-3; TRBD1 is a possible D gene (5 bases). V lost 6 bases and J lost 3, with 13 bases in between. Germline V gene data show CDR1 as MNHEY and CDR2 as SVGAGI. CDR3 length equals 14 residues. Here the CDR3 reads CASSRGQGTDTQYF. The CDR3 DNA is TGTGCCAGCAGCCGCGGTCAGGGTACAGATACGCAGTATTTT.

The V gene is TRBV7-9, the J gene TRBJ1-1, with no clear D. The CDR3 consists of 13 residues. Trimming removed 2 bases at V and 1 base at J, with 5 bases between. CDR1 SEHNR and CDR2 FQNEAQ come from the germline V gene (reference sequence). The CDR3 reads CASSLIQNTEAFF. CDR3 sequence (DNA): TGTGCCAGCAGCTTAATACAGAACACTGAAGCTTTCTTT.

The chain combines TRBV2 with TRBJ2-5, with D hard to call. The CDR3 has 16 residues. Looked up from germline, CDR1 is SNHLY and CDR2 is FYNNEI. V was pared by 5 bases and J by 1 base, with 17 bases between. Here the CDR3 reads CASSTNYPNPQETQYF. The DNA of the CDR3 is TGTGCCAGCAGTACAAACTACCCTAACCCCCAAGAGACCCAGTACTTC.

The chain carries TRBV12-5 and TRBJ1-2; no reliable D call. V was pared by 6 bases and J by 2 bases, with 4 bases between. This CDR3 comprises 11 residues. Germline-derived CDR1 and CDR2 are LGHNT and FRNRAP. DNA for the CDR3: TGTGCTAGTGGCCCAAACTATGGCTACACCTTC. Amino acids: CASGPNYGYTF.

By its share, this clone is medium-sized. This chain uses TRBV6-2 or TRBV6-3 with TRBJ2-7, with TRBD2 as a possible D gene (6 bases). The CDR3 consists of 12 residues. Trimming cost V 5 bases and J 4 bases, with 9 bases left between them. Germline V CDR1 and CDR2: MNHEY, SVGEGT. This CDR3 reads CASSPGTYEQYF. CDR3 coding DNA: TGTGCCAGCAGTCCCGGGACTTACGAGCAGTACTTC.

This clone showed up just a few times. V gene TRBV6-2 or TRBV6-3 combines with J gene TRBJ1-1; D gene unclear. The V end was cut by 0 bases, the J end by 6 bases, with 11 bases between. This CDR3 region has 14 residues. Germline loops: CDR1 MNHEY, CDR2 SVGEGT. In DNA form, the CDR3 reads TGTGCCAGCAGTTACTCGCCGGATCCCCCTGAAGCTTTCTTT. Translation: CASSYSPDPPEAFF.

This sequence joins TRBV10-3 and TRBJ1-2, with 7 bases fitting TRBD1. CDR3 size: 16 residues. Germline assignment: CDR1 ENHRY and CDR2 SYGVKD. V was clipped by 4 bases and J by 8 bases; unmatched bases: 16. Here the CDR3 reads CAISVTGTEESGGYTF. CDR3 nucleotide sequence: TGTGCCATCAGTGTCACCGGGACAGAAGAGAGTGGCGGCTACACCTTC.

The chain has TRBV6-2 or TRBV6-3 and TRBJ2-7; 15 positions match TRBD2. Germline lookup yields CDR1 MNHEY and CDR2 SVGEGT. V lost 5 bases and J lost 5; bases outside the gene matches: 13. The CDR3 totals 18 residues. CDR3 loop: CASSPGLAGGRRRNEQYF. The CDR3 DNA reads TGTGCCAGCAGTCCCGGACTAGCGGGGGGGCGGCGTAGAAACGAGCAGTACTTC.

This clone was observed a handful of times. The rearrangement uses TRBV3-1 (or the pseudogene TRBV3-2) and TRBJ1-1, with unresolved D. In germline, CDR1 is LGHDT, CDR2 YNNKEL (reference sequence). The CDR3 runs to 15 residues. V gave up 4 bases and J gave up 1 base, with 13 bases separating them. The chain's CDR3 is CASSPLGGGNTEAFF. In nucleotides, the CDR3 is TGTGCCAGCAGCCCACTAGGTGGCGGGAACACTGAAGCTTTCTTT.

The chain couples TRBV2 to TRBJ2-3; 11 positions agree with TRBD2. V shed 4 bases and J 2 bases; nucleotides not matched to a gene: 8. The germline CDR1 and CDR2 sequences are SNHLY and FYNNEI. This CDR3 region has 17 residues. The CDR3 loop is CASSGGPTSGATDTQYF. The CDR3 bases are TGTGCCAGCAGTGGGGGTCCGACTAGCGGGGCCACAGATACGCAGTATTTT.

This rearrangement joins TRBV19 to TRBJ2-2; possibly TRBD1 or TRBD2 for D (5 bases each). Germline values: CDR1 LNHDA, CDR2 SQIVND (reference sequence). This CDR3 region has 14 residues. Trimming shortened V by 10 bases and J by 2 bases, and 14 bases separated the two germline ends. Here the CDR3 reads CATIRGVNTGELFF. The CDR3 nucleotides are TGTGCCACCATTCGAGGGGTCAACACCGGGGAGCTGTTTTTT. Drawing the rest from reference TRBV19 and TRBJ2-2, the complete variable domain is DGGITQSPKYLFRKEGQNVTLSCEQNLNHDAMYWYRQDPGQGLRLIYYSQIVNDFQKGDIAEGYSVSREKKESFPLTVTSAQKNPTAFYLCATIRGVNTGELFFGEGSRLTVL.

The chain employs TRBV15 and TRBJ1-2; D is undetermined. CDR1 is LNHNV, CDR2 YYDKDF, per germline (reference sequence). Trimming left V 1 base short and J 3 bases short, with 6 bases between. The CDR3 contains 13 residues. The CDR3 here is CATSRGTYYGYTF. In DNA, the CDR3 is TGTGCCACCAGCAGAGGAACCTACTATGGCTACACCTTC.

The chain has TRBV18 and TRBJ2-1; D is uncertain. The CDR3 is made up of 12 amino acids. Germline V gene sequence: CDR1 KGHSH, CDR2 LQKENI. V lost 6 bases and J lost 4, with 7 bases in between. CDR3 sequence (DNA): TGTGCCAGCTCCCCTAATTACAATGAGCAGTTCTTC. It codes for CASSPNYNEQFF.

The rearrangement links TRBV27 to TRBJ1-1; TRBD1 might be the D (5 bases). Germline V gives CDR1 MNHEY, CDR2 SMNVEV (reference sequence). The V end was cut by 5 bases, the J end by 5 bases, with 21 bases between. The CDR3 runs to 16 residues. The CDR3 bases are TGTGCCAGCAGTCCCAAACCCCCGGGGGGTAGGACTGAAGCTTTCTTT. Translation: CASSPKPPGGRTEAFF.

This sequence joins TRBV19 and TRBJ1-1, with D possibly being TRBD1 (5 bases). Per germline, CDR1 LNHDA and CDR2 SQIVND (reference sequence). V was trimmed by 5 bases and J by 1 base, leaving 14 bases between them. The CDR3 length is 15 residues. CDR3 residues: CASSAGGLRNTEAFF. The CDR3 region has the DNA TGTGCCAGTAGTGCCGGGGGACTGAGGAACACTGAAGCTTTCTTT. Using reference TRBV19 and TRBJ1-1 for the parts outside the CDR3, the full variable domain is DGGITQSPKYLFRKEGQNVTLSCEQNLNHDAMYWYRQDPGQGLRLIYYSQIVNDFQKGDIAEGYSVSREKKESFPLTVTSAQKNPTAFYLCASSAGGLRNTEAFFGQGTRLTVV.

This clone showed up just once. The V call is TRBV7-8, the J call TRBJ2-1; the match to TRBD2 covers 7 bases. V shed 5 bases and J 5 bases; nucleotides not matched to a gene: 6. This CDR3 is built from 14 residues. Germline CDR1 and CDR2: SGHVS and FQNEAQ. The CDR3 is CASSRLTSDNEQFF. The CDR3 DNA is TGTGCCAGCAGCCGCCTTACTAGCGACAATGAGCAGTTCTTC.

J is TRBJ1-1 and V is TRBV5-6, with 9 bases aligning to TRBD1. J gave up 6 bases and V 6 bases, and 9 bases lay outside the gene matches. CDR1 and CDR2 (germline): SGHDT, YYEEEE. The length of the CDR3 is 14 residues. DNA of the CDR3: TGTGCCAGCACGTTCGCGGGACAGGGCTCTGAAGCTTTCTTT. This codes for CASTFAGQGSEAFF.

J is TRBJ1-6 and V is TRBV5-6; 7 nucleotides align to TRBD1. The length of the CDR3 is 15 residues. Germline V gene lookup returns CDR1 SGHDT and CDR2 YYEEEE. Trimming at V came to 1 base and at J to 10 bases, leaving 8 bases not matched to a gene. The CDR3 nucleotides read TGTGCCAGCAGCTTGAGCGACAGGGTAGCCTCACCCCTCCACTTT. This translates into CASSLSDRVASPLHF.

This chain's CDR3 is CASSLLGQMGTQYF. The CDR3 coding sequence is TGTGCCAGCAGCCTACTTGGACAAATGGGGACCCAGTACTTC. The rearrangement uses TRBV13 and TRBJ2-5, with TRBD1 as a possible D gene (5 bases). The CDR3 totals 14 residues. Germline V lookup: CDR1 PRHDT, CDR2 FYEKMQ (reference sequence). V was trimmed by 5 bases and J by 7 bases, leaving 17 bases between them.

The J gene is TRBJ1-6, the V gene TRBV7-9; 9 nucleotides line up with TRBD1. V was pared by 5 bases and J by 7 bases, with 12 bases of the junction left unmatched. Germline CDR1 is SEHNR and CDR2 is FQNEAQ (reference sequence). This CDR3 is 17 amino acids long. Here the CDR3 DNA reads TGTGCCAGCAGCAGTAGGGGACAGGGATGGAAAAATTCACCCCTCCACTTT. Residues: CASSSRGQGWKNSPLHF.

J is TRBJ2-5 and V is TRBV6-2 or TRBV6-3; 10 nucleotides align to TRBD2. V was clipped by 4 bases and J by 5 bases; unmatched bases: 16. Germline V gene lookup returns CDR1 MNHEY and CDR2 SVGEGT. This CDR3 is built from 18 residues. DNA for the CDR3: TGTGCCAGCAGTTTAGGCCGAAAGCGGGGGGGCCTTCCGGAGACCCAGTACTTC. It codes for CASSLGRKRGGLPETQYF.

The J gene is TRBJ1-6, the V gene TRBV13, with 9 nucleotides matching TRBD1. The CDR3 covers 15 residues. The V gene's germline CDR1 is PRHDT and CDR2 FYEKMQ (reference sequence). V gave up 5 bases and J gave up 7 bases; unmatched junction bases: 6. This CDR3 reads CASSRTGDQNSPLHF. For the CDR3, the DNA is TGTGCCAGCAGCCGGACAGGGGATCAAAATTCACCCCTCCACTTT.

This chain joins TRBV10-3 and TRBJ2-1; 7 bases align to TRBD2. CDR1 is ENHRY and CDR2 is SYGVKD in the germline V gene. V lost 9 bases to trimming and J lost 5 bases; unmatched junction nucleotides: 13. The CDR3 consists of 15 residues. The CDR3 is CAISVRASGDNEQFF. For the CDR3, the DNA is TGTGCCATATCCGTCCGGGCTAGCGGAGACAATGAGCAGTTCTTC.

This clone occurred once. The chain couples TRBV4-3 to TRBJ2-5; the D is unclear. The V end was cut by 0 bases, the J end by 1 base, with 12 bases between. The length of the CDR3 is 16 residues. Germline lookup yields CDR1 LGHNA and CDR2 YSLEER. The CDR3 bases are TGCGCCAGCAGCCAAGATACCCCGGGTGGCCAAGAGACCCAGTACTTC. Protein: CASSQDTPGGQETQYF.

The chain recombines TRBV27 with TRBJ2-6, with 10 bases lining up with TRBD1. The CDR3 extends over 18 amino acids. Germline-derived CDR1 and CDR2 are MNHEY and SMNVEV (reference sequence). J lost 0 bases, V lost 6 bases, and 8 bases had no gene match. The CDR3 reads CASRYLGTGVSGANVLTF. DNA for the CDR3: TGTGCCAGCAGATACCTCGGGACAGGGGTCTCTGGGGCCAACGTCCTGACTTTC.

The V gene is TRBV6-2 or TRBV6-3, the J gene TRBJ2-4; TRBD1 is a possible D gene (5 bases). This CDR3 spans 12 amino acids. Trimming removed 3 bases at V and 6 bases at J, with 6 bases between. CDR1 is MNHEY, CDR2 SVGEGT, per germline. Here the CDR3 reads CASSYDRNIQYF. The CDR3 region has the DNA TGTGCCAGCAGTTATGACAGAAACATTCAGTACTTC.

The chain recombines TRBV12-5 with TRBJ2-1, with 7 bases aligning to TRBD2. The length of the CDR3 is 17 residues. Germline CDR1 and CDR2: LGHNT and FRNRAP. The trim removed 2 bases at V and 5 bases at J, leaving 12 bases unmatched. This CDR3 is CASGLRLGRENHNEQFF. The CDR3 nucleotides are TGTGCTAGTGGTTTGAGGTTGGGGCGGGAGAATCACAATGAGCAGTTCTTC.